The present T cell receptor beta chain was sequenced within a study of CD8 T cells in Susac syndrome. CDR1 and CDR2 (germline): GTSNPN, SVGIG (reference sequence). The CDR3 spans 14 residues. J gave up 6 bases and V 2 bases, and 5 bases lay outside the gene matches. It was with random hexamers that about 0.45 to 1 ug RNA was reverse transcribed. The method of amplification for TCR beta CDR3 was immunoSEQ multiplex PCR, covering 54 Vbeta and 13 Jbeta. TCRdb itself ran the immunoSEQ multiplex PCR reads through MiXCR, one entry per CDR3 protein. The top ten clones hold roughly 0.29% of a sample with 100,000 to 150,000 distinct CDR3 sequences, approximately 93% of them seen once. TCR beta sequences were obtained from blood CD8+ and CD4+ T cells. The multiple sclerosis controls, all treatment-naive patients, had relapsing-remitting disease that was stable or active. FACS was used to enrich TEMRA cells, whereas the CD8+ and CD4+ T cells were obtained by negative isolation.

The sequence was collected from a human donor with multiple sclerosis. Sequencing was carried out using CD8+ T cells from PBMCs. The chain links TRBV30 to TRBJ1-2, with 11 bases matching TRBD1. CDR3 region: CAWSTGQGADGYTF. The CDR3 DNA sequence: TGTGCCTGGAGTACCGGACAGGGGGCAGATGGCTACACCTTC. Full variable domain (rest looked up from reference TRBV30 and TRBJ1-2): SQTIHQWPATLVQPVGSPLSLECTVEGTSNPNLYWYRQAAGRGLQLLFYSVGIGQISSEVPQNLSASRPQDRQFILSSKKLLLSDSGFYLCAWSTGQGADGYTFGSGTRLTVV.